This is a list of T cell receptor beta chains from one sample in a study of shared clonotypes between healthy human individuals. Here immunoSEQ multiplex PCR was the method, and the copy in TCRdb shows in-frame clones only, minus some. Among 2 million to 2.5 million clones listed, 85% to 95% were seen once. The sample consisted of naive CD4+ T cells from PBMCs. The receptors derive from a young man in good health. Some clones in this sample may be carry-over from other donors' samples. Each CDR3 is given with its conserved first and last residue. The order of the fields is D gene, V gene, clone size, J gene, CDR3 protein, CDR3 DNA. A D gene is named only where the DNA matches it firmly. The size field is filled for only some rows; it gives once, few, many or a size class.

-	TRBV9	-	TRBJ2-3	CASSVGGSLFTDTQYF	TGTGCCAGCAGCGTAGGCGGCAGCCTATTCACAGATACGCAGTATTTT
-	TRBV10-3	-	TRBJ2-2	CASGGSTGELFF	TGTGCCTCCGGGGGCAGCACCGGGGAGCTGTTTTTT
-	TRBV6-6	-	TRBJ2-3	CASSYSSGTSTDTQYF	TGTGCCAGCAGTTACTCCAGCGGCACTAGCACAGATACGCAGTATTTT
-	TRBV10-1	-	TRBJ2-1	CASSESAGQHNEQFF	TGCGCCAGCAGTGAGTCGGCAGGGCAGCACAATGAGCAGTTCTTC
-	TRBV5-1	-	TRBJ2-5	CASSLSPQETQYF	TGCGCCAGCAGCTTGAGTCCCCAAGAGACCCAGTACTTC
-	TRBV29-1	-	TRBJ2-2	CSGGTSGSNTGELFF	TGCAGCGGTGGGACGTCAGGGTCAAACACCGGGGAGCTGTTTTTT
TRBD1	TRBV11-2	-	TRBJ1-6	CASSDRGGSPLHF	TGTGCCAGTTCGGACAGGGGGGGTTCACCCCTCCACTTT
TRBD1	TRBV7-2	-	TRBJ2-3	CASSSQTGGDTQYF	TGTGCCAGCAGCTCCCAGACAGGGGGGGATACGCAGTATTTT
TRBD1	TRBV29-1	-	TRBJ2-5	CSVERDRAGKTQYF	TGCAGCGTTGAACGGGACAGGGCTGGAAAGACCCAGTACTTC
TRBD1	TRBV28	once	TRBJ1-2	CASRRNRGGYGYTF	TGTGCCAGCAGACGTAACAGGGGGGGATATGGCTACACCTTC
-	TRBV6-5	-	TRBJ2-2	CASTGDTGELFF	TGTGCCAGCACCGGAGACACCGGGGAGCTGTTTTTT
TRBD1	TRBV29-1	-	TRBJ2-7	CSVEGQGYEQYF	TGCAGCGTTGAAGGACAGGGGTACGAGCAGTACTTC
TRBD2	TRBV27	-	TRBJ2-1	CASKSSSGRAVNEQFF	TGTGCCAGCAAGTCGTCTAGCGGGAGGGCCGTGAATGAGCAGTTCTTC
TRBD1	TRBV11-2	-	TRBJ1-3	CASSPTPAGQGPGNTIYF	TGTGCCAGCAGCCCCACACCTGCGGGACAGGGACCTGGAAACACCATATATTTT
TRBD1	TRBV4-2	-	TRBJ1-2	CASSSPGQGAGNGYTF	TGTGCCAGCAGCTCGCCGGGACAGGGGGCGGGGAATGGCTACACCTTC
TRBD1	TRBV11-2	-	TRBJ1-4	CASSLALDRGSREKLFF	TGTGCCAGCAGCTTAGCTCTGGACAGGGGGAGTAGGGAAAAACTGTTTTTT
-	TRBV7-9	once	TRBJ2-1	CASSLGPRTSYNEQFF	TGTGCCAGCAGCTTAGGCCCGCGTACCTCCTACAATGAGCAGTTCTTC
-	TRBV27	-	TRBJ2-7	CASSQAWAGGFYEQYF	TGTGCCAGCAGTCAGGCATGGGCAGGGGGGTTCTACGAGCAGTACTTC
-	TRBV20-1	-	TRBJ2-5	CSAPGGGTQYF	TGCAGTGCTCCCGGAGGGGGAACCCAGTACTTC
TRBD2	TRBV5-1	-	TRBJ2-2	CASSTGLGINTGELFF	TGCGCCAGCAGCACGGGACTAGGAATAAACACCGGGGAGCTGTTTTTT
-	TRBV5-1	-	TRBJ2-7	CASIHPQTDEQYF	TGCGCCAGCATCCACCCCCAAACCGACGAGCAGTACTTC
TRBD1	TRBV23-1	-	TRBJ1-5	CASSPRGQGSNQPQHF	TGCGCCAGCAGTCCCCGGGGACAGGGGAGCAATCAGCCCCAGCATTTT
TRBD1	TRBV7-9	-	TRBJ1-1	CASSRQGSTEAFF	TGTGCCAGCAGCCGACAGGGGAGCACTGAAGCTTTCTTT
-	TRBV29-1	once	TRBJ2-7	CSARQTPGAYEQYF	TGCAGCGCCCGTCAAACCCCGGGGGCGTACGAGCAGTACTTC
-	TRBV28	-	TRBJ2-7	CASSPPARGPYYEQYF	TGTGCCAGCAGTCCCCCGGCTAGGGGCCCCTACTACGAGCAGTACTTC
TRBD1	TRBV7-3	few	TRBJ1-1	CASSSNRQGVGNTEAFF	TGTGCCAGCAGCTCAAACCGACAGGGGGTGGGGAACACTGAAGCTTTCTTT
TRBD1	TRBV5-1	-	TRBJ1-2	CASTSDRGLKSYTF	TGCGCCAGCACCTCGGACAGGGGGCTCAAGAGCTACACCTTC
-	TRBV14	-	TRBJ1-2	CASSQDYLGNYGYTF	TGTGCCAGCAGCCAAGACTACCTGGGGAACTATGGCTACACCTTC
-	TRBV28	-	TRBJ2-7	CASSGTGLTYEQYF	TGTGCCAGCAGCGGGACTGGGCTCACCTACGAGCAGTACTTC
-	TRBV18	few	TRBJ2-7	CASSPPSSYEQYF	TGTGCCAGCTCACCACCGAGCAGCTACGAGCAGTACTTC
TRBD1	TRBV30	-	TRBJ2-3	CAWGPGTGVDTQYF	TGTGCCTGGGGACCCGGGACAGGGGTGGATACGCAGTATTTT
-	TRBV18	few	TRBJ1-1	CASSPEQNTEAFF	TGTGCCAGCTCACCCGAGCAGAACACTGAAGCTTTCTTT
TRBD2	TRBV2	-	TRBJ2-5	CASSSAGGRFETQYF	TGTGCCAGCAGTTCCGCGGGCGGGAGGTTCGAGACCCAGTACTTC
-	TRBV7-9	-	TRBJ2-2	CASSPAGAFGRKGELFF	TGTGCCAGCAGTCCCGCGGGGGCGTTCGGAAGGAAGGGGGAGCTGTTTTTT
-	TRBV6-6	-	TRBJ1-5	CASSYHQNSNQPQHF	TGTGCCAGCAGTTACCATCAGAATAGCAATCAGCCCCAGCATTTT
TRBD1	TRBV11-2	-	TRBJ2-7	CASSTISRGSSSYEQYF	TGTGCCAGCAGCACAATAAGCAGGGGGTCAAGCTCCTACGAGCAGTACTTC
-	TRBV5-1	-	TRBJ2-5	CASNVLPGPEETQYF	TGCGCCAGCAACGTACTACCGGGACCCGAAGAGACCCAGTACTTC
TRBD1	TRBV11-2	once	TRBJ1-2	CASSLDWAGQIYGYTF	TGTGCCAGCAGCTTAGATTGGGCGGGACAGATCTATGGCTACACCTTC
-	TRBV5-1	-	TRBJ2-1	CASSLGGTAYNEQFF	TGCGCCAGCAGCTTGGGCGGGACAGCCTACAATGAGCAGTTCTTC
TRBD1	TRBV19	once	TRBJ2-7	CASSRDPPGTGAYEQYF	TGTGCCAGTAGTCGCGACCCTCCCGGGACAGGCGCCTACGAGCAGTACTTC
TRBD1	TRBV14	-	TRBJ2-7	CASSQLTGVISYEQYF	TGTGCCAGCAGCCAACTAACAGGGGTTATCTCCTACGAGCAGTACTTC
-	TRBV11-3	-	TRBJ2-3	CASSSGQGGTDTQYF	TGTGCCAGCAGCTCAGGACAGGGAGGGACAGATACGCAGTATTTT
-	TRBV6-1	-	TRBJ1-1	CASSEDPLRGAFF	TGTGCCAGCAGTGAAGATCCTTTGAGGGGAGCTTTCTTT
-	TRBV30	few	TRBJ1-3	CAWSVWGSGSGNTIYF	TGTGCCTGGAGTGTGTGGGGGAGCGGCTCTGGAAACACCATATATTTT
-	TRBV4-2	-	TRBJ2-1	CASSQETPRNEQFF	TGTGCCAGCAGCCAAGAGACACCTCGCAATGAGCAGTTCTTC
TRBD2	TRBV6-1	-	TRBJ2-7	CASSELAGDNYEQYF	TGTGCCAGCAGTGAACTGGCGGGAGATAATTACGAGCAGTACTTC
-	TRBV19	-	TRBJ1-5	CASRGVMGANQPQHF	TGTGCCAGTAGAGGTGTGATGGGCGCAAATCAGCCCCAGCATTTT
-	TRBV28	few	TRBJ1-3	CASRTVLSGNTIYF	TGTGCCAGCCGGACCGTGCTCTCTGGAAACACCATATATTTT
TRBD1	TRBV6-5	-	TRBJ1-2	CASSLRQGYGYTF	TGTGCCAGCAGTTTAAGACAGGGGTATGGCTACACCTTC
-	TRBV7-3	-	TRBJ2-7	CASSTLGRDGSYEQYF	TGTGCCAGCAGCACGCTGGGTAGGGACGGGTCCTACGAGCAGTACTTC
-	TRBV5-6	-	TRBJ2-3	CASSPPGLPDTQYF	TGTGCCAGCAGCCCACCCGGTCTCCCAGATACGCAGTATTTT
-	TRBV6-6	-	TRBJ1-1	CASSQVVDTEAFF	TGTGCCAGCAGCCAGGTGGTGGACACTGAAGCTTTCTTT
-	TRBV6-5	-	TRBJ2-7	CASSLVRTYSYEQYF	TGTGCCAGCAGTTTGGTTCGGACATACTCCTACGAGCAGTACTTC
-	TRBV18	-	TRBJ2-4	CASSPGGGERAKNIQYF	TGTGCCAGCTCACCAGGAGGGGGGGAACGGGCCAAAAACATTCAGTACTTC
TRBD2	TRBV5-1	-	TRBJ2-1	CASSLIAGGINEQFF	TGCGCCAGCAGCTTGATAGCGGGAGGGATCAATGAGCAGTTCTTC